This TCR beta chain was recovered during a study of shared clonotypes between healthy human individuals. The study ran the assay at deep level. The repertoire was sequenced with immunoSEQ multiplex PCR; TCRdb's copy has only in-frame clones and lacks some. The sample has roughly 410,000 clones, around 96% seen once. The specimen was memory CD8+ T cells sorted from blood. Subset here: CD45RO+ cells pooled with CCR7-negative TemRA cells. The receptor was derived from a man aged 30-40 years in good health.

The chain's CDR3 is CAISAGGQGIEAFF. The CDR3 DNA reads TGTGCCATCAGTGCGGGGGGACAGGGAATTGAAGCTTTCTTT. The rearrangement uses TRBV10-3 and TRBJ1-1; 9 bases agree with TRBD1. The germline CDR1 and CDR2 sequences are ENHRY and SYGVKD. The CDR3 extends over 14 amino acids. V trimming: 4 bases; J trimming: 7 bases; junction bases outside the gene matches: 7.